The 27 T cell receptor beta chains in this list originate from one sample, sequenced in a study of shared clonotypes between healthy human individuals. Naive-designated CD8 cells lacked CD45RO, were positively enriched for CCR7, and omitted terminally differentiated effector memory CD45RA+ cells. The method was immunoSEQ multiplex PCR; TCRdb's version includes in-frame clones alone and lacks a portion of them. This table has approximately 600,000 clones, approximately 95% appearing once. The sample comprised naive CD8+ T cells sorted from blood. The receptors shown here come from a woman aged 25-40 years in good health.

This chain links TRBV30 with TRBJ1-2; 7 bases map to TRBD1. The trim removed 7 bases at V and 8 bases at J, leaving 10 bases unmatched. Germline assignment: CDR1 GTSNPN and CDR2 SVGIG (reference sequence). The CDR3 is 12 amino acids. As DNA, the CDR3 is TGTGCCTCTTCCTTTGGAGGGGGCGGCTACACCTTC. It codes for CASSFGGGGYTF. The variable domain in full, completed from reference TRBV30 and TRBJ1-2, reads SQTIHQWPATLVQPVGSPLSLECTVEGTSNPNLYWYRQAAGRGLQLLFYSVGIGQISSEVPQNLSASRPQDRQFILSSKKLLLSDSGFYLCASSFGGGGYTFGSGTRLTVV.

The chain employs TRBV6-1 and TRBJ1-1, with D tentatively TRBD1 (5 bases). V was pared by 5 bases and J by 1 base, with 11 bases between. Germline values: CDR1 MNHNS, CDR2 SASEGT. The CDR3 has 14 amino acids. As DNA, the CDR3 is TGTGCCAGCAGTACCGGGGGACCGAACACTGAAGCTTTCTTT. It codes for CASSTGGPNTEAFF.

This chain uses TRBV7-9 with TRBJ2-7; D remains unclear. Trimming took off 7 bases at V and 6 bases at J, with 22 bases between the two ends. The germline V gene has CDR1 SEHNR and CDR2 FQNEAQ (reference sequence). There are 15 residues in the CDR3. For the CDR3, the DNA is TGTGCCAGCACCCCGCTGGCAGGTGGGCCCCGCGAGCAGTACTTC. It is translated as CASTPLAGGPREQYF.

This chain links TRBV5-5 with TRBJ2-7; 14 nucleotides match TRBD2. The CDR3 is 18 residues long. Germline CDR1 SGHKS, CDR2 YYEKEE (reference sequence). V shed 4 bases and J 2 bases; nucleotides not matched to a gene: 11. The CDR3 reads CASSPKPGLAGAAYEQYF. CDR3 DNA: TGTGCCAGCAGCCCAAAACCGGGACTAGCGGGAGCAGCCTACGAGCAGTACTTC.

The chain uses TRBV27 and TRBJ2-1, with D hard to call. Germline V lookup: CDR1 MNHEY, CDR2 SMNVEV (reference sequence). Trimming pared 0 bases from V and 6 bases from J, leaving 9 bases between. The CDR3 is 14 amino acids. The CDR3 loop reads CASSLSRALNEQFF. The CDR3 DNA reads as TGTGCCAGCAGTTTATCCCGTGCCCTCAATGAGCAGTTCTTC.

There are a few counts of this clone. In DNA form, the CDR3 reads TGTGCCAGCAGTGAATCCAGGGGGAACACTGAAGCTTTCTTT. Amino acid sequence: CASSESRGNTEAFF. The chain links TRBV6-1 to TRBJ1-1, with TRBD1 as a possible D gene (6 bases). The CDR3 consists of 14 residues. Germline CDR1 is MNHNS and CDR2 is SASEGT. Trimming took off 2 bases at V and 1 base at J, with 8 bases between the two ends.

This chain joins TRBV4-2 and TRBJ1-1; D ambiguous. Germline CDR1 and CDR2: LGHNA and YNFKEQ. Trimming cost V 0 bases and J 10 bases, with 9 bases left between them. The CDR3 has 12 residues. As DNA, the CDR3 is TGTGCCAGCAGCCAAGATTTATTTCCAGCTTTCTTT. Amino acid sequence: CASSQDLFPAFF.

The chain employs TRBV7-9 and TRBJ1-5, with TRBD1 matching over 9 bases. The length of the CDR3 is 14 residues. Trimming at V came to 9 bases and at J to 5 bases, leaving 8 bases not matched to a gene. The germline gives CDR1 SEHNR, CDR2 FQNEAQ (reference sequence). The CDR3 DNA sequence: TGTGCCAGGGCCTCCGGGACAGGGTATCAGCCCCAGCATTTT. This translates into CARASGTGYQPQHF.

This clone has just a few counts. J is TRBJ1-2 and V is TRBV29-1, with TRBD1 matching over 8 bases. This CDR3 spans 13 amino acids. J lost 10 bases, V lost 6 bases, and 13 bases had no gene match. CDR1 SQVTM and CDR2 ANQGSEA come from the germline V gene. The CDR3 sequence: CSVQGARVKDYTF. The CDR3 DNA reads TGCAGCGTCCAGGGGGCGCGCGTTAAGGACTACACCTTC.

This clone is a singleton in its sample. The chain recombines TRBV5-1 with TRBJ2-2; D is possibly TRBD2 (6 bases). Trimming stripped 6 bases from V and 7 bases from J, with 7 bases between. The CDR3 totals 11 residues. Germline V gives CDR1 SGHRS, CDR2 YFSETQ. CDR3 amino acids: CASKGLGELFF. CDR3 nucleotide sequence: TGCGCCAGCAAGGGACTCGGGGAGCTGTTTTTT.

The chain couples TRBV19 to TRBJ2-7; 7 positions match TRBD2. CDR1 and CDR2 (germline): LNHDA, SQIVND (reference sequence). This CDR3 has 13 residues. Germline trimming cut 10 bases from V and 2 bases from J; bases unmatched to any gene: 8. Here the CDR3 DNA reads TGTGCCACCGGGGAGGGCCTAACCTACGAGCAGTACTTC. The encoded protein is CATGEGLTYEQYF.

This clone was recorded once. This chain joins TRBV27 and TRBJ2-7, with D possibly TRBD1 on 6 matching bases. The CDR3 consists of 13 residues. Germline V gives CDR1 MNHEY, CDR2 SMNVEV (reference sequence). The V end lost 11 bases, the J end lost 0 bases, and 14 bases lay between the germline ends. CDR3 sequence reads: CALFGTPSYEQYF. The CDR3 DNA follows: TGTGCCTTGTTCGGGACACCCTCCTACGAGCAGTACTTC.

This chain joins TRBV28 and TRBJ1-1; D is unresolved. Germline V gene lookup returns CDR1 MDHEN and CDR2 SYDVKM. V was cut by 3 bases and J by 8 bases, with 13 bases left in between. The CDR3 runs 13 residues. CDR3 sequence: CASSFAGFGEAFF. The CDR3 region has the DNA TGTGCCAGCAGTTTCGCGGGGTTCGGGGAAGCTTTCTTT.

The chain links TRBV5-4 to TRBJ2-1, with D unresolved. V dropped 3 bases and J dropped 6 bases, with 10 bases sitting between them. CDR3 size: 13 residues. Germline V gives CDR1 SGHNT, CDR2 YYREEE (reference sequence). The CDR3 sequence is CASSSTSINEQFF. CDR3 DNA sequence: TGTGCCAGCAGCTCGACAAGCATCAATGAGCAGTTCTTC.

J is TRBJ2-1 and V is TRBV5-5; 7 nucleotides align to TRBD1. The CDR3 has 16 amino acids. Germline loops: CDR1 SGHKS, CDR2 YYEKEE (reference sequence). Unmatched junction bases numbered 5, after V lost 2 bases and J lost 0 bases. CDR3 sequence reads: CASSLGTVSSYNEQFF. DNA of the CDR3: TGTGCCAGCAGCTTAGGGACAGTCAGCTCCTACAATGAGCAGTTCTTC.

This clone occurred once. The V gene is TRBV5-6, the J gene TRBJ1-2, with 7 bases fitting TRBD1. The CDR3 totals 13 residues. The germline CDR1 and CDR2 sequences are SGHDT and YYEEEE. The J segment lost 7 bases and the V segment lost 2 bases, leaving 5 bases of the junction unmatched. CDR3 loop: CASSFRQGSGYTF. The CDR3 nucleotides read TGTGCCAGCAGCTTCAGACAGGGAAGTGGCTACACCTTC.

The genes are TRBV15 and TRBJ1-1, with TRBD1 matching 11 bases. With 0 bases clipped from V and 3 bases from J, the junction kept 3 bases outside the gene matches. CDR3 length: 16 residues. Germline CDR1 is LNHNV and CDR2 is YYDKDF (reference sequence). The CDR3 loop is CATSRDRDRGDTEAFF. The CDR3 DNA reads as TGTGCCACCAGCAGAGATAGGGACAGGGGGGACACTGAAGCTTTCTTT.

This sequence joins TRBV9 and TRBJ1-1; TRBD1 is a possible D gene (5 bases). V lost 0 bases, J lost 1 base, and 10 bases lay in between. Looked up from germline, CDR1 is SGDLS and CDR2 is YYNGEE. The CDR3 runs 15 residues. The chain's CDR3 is CASSVVPTENTEAFF. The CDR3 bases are TGTGCCAGCAGCGTAGTTCCGACAGAGAACACTGAAGCTTTCTTT.

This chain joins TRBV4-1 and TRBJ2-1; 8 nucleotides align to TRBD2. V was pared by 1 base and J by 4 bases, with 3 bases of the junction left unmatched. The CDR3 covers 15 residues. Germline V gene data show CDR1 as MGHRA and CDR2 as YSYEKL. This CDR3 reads CASSQAGLAYNEQFF. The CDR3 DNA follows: TGCGCCAGCAGCCAAGCAGGACTAGCTTACAATGAGCAGTTCTTC.

This CDR3 reads CASRTILIKQFF. DNA of the CDR3: TGTGCCAGCAGGACAATACTAATCAAGCAGTTCTTC. V usage is TRBV2 and J usage is TRBJ2-1; D uncertain. V shed 6 bases and J shed 11 bases, with 14 bases lying between them. CDR1 and CDR2 (germline): SNHLY, FYNNEI. The CDR3 totals 12 residues.

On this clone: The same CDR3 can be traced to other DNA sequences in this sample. The CDR3 DNA follows: TGTGCCAGCAGTGGACTAGCGGGAGCCTACGAGCAGTACTTC. This gives the protein CASSGLAGAYEQYF. The rearrangement uses TRBV27 and TRBJ2-7; TRBD2 matches at 13 bases. CDR1 and CDR2 from the germline V gene are MNHEY and SMNVEV (reference sequence). The CDR3 spans 14 residues. The V segment lost 5 bases and the J segment 2 bases; nucleotides outside the gene matches: 0.

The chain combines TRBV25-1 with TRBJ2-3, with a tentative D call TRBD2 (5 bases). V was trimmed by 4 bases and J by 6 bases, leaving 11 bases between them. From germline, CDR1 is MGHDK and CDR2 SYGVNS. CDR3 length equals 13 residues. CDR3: CASSVGSVDTQYF. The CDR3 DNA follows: TGTGCCAGCAGTGTGGGTAGCGTTGATACGCAGTATTTT.

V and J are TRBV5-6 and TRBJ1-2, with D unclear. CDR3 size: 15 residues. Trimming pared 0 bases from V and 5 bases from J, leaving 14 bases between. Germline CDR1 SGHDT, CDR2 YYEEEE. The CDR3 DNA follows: TGTGCCAGCAGCTTGGGATGGGGTTCCCTTTATGGCTACACCTTC. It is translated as CASSLGWGSLYGYTF.

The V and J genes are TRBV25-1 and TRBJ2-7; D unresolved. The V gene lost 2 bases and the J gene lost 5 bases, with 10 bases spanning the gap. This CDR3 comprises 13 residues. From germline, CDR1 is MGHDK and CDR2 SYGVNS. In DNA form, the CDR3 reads TGTGCCAGCAGTGAACTGGGTTCACACGAGCAGTACTTC. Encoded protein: CASSELGSHEQYF.

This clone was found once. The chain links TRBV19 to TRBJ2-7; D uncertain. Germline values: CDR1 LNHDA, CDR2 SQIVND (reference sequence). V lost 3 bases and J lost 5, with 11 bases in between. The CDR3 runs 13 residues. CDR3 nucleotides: TGTGCCAGTAGTATTTATCATTCGGACGAGCAGTACTTC. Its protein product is CASSIYHSDEQYF.

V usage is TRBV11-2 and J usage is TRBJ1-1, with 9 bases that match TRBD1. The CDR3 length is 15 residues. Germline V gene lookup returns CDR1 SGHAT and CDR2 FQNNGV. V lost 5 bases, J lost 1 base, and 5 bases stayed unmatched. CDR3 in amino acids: CASSRGQGTNTEAFF. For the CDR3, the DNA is TGTGCCAGCAGCCGCGGACAGGGGACGAACACTGAAGCTTTCTTT.

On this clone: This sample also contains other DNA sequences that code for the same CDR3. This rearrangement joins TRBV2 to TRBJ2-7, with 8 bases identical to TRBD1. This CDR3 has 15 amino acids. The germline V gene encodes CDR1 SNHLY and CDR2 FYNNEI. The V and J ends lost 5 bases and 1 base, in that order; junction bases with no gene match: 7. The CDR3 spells CASSPDRGRSYEQYF. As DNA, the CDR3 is TGTGCCAGCAGTCCCGACAGGGGACGATCCTACGAGCAGTACTTC.